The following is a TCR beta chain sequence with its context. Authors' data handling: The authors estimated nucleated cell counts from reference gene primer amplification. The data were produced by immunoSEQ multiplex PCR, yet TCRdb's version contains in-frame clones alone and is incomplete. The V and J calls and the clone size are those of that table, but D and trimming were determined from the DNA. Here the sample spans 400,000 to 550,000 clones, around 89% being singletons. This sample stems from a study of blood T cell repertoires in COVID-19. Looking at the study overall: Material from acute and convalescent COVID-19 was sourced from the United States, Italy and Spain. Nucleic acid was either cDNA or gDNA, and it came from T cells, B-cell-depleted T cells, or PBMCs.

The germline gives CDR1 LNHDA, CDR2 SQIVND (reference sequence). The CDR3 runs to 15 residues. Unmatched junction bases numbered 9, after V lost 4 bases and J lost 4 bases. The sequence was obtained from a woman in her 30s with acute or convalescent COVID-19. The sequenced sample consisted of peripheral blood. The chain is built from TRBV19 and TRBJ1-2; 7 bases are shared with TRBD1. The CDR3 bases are TGTGCCAGTAGTACCTTGGCGGGACAGTCCTATGGCTACACCTTC. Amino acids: CASSTLAGQSYGYTF.